This T cell receptor beta chain emerged from a study of Ad26.COV2.S vaccination and SARS-CoV-2 variants. At the level of the study: Ad26.COV2.S shots went into the muscle once or twice, 56 days apart.

Findings and limits, study-wide: Recipients given vaccine exceeded placebo recipients in spike-specific TCR breadth. Marked by substantial breadth, spike-specific CD8+ and CD4+ T cell responses were reportedly seen after vaccination.

The treatment denotes: around 19 received Ad26.COV2.S at low or high dose, single or two shots; about 5 received placebo; per-sample allocation not given. Specimen acquisition occurred on day 63 following the initial vaccine or placebo injection. This person who donated was an adult of 18-55 years in Boston. Sequenced by immunoSEQ multiplex PCR; TCRdb stores in-frame clones only, minus some. The sample has roughly 680,000 clones; around 90% are singletons. Remarks on this clone: As yet, its antigen is unknown.

Germline V gene data show CDR1 as GTSNPN and CDR2 as SVGIG (reference sequence). The CDR3 totals 14 residues. The V gene end was trimmed by 5 bases and the J gene end by 5 bases; junction bases not matched to a gene: 6. The clonotype was recovered from a person aged 18 to 59 who received the Ad26.COV2.S COVID-19 vaccine or a placebo. The chain carries TRBV30 and TRBJ1-4; 9 nucleotides agree with TRBD1. The specimen comprised peripheral blood, sampled in a trial of Ad26.COV2.S vaccine versus placebo. The CDR3 DNA follows: TGTGCCTGGGACAGGGGGGTCCCAAATGAAAAACTGTTTTTT. Translating gives CAWDRGVPNEKLFF.